This passage covers 29 T cell receptor beta chains from one sample sequenced in a study of OX40 agonist ivuxolimab in advanced cancers. The method was immunoSEQ multiplex PCR; TCRdb's version includes in-frame clones alone and lacks a portion of them. In the table there are more than 65,000 clones, around 82% of which are singletons. Sequenced material: CD4+ or CD8+ T cells sorted from blood, taken in a trial of the OX40 agonist ivuxolimab. These TCRs come from an adult with an advanced solid tumor such as melanoma, head and neck, liver or kidney cancer.

This chain joins TRBV5-1 and TRBJ1-2, with 9 nucleotides matching TRBD1. CDR3 length equals 13 residues. J was trimmed by 8 bases and V by 7 bases; bases with no gene match: 9. Per the germline V gene, CDR1 is SGHRS and CDR2 is YFSETQ. The CDR3 is CASSRDRVEGYTF. The CDR3 coding sequence is TGCGCCAGCTCTAGGGACAGGGTAGAAGGCTACACCTTC. Full variable domain (rest looked up from reference TRBV5-1 and TRBJ1-2): KAGVTQTPRYLIKTRGQQVTLSCSPISGHRSVSWYQQTPGQGLQFLFEYFSETQRNKGNFPGRFSGRQFSNSRSEMNVSTLELGDSALYLCASSRDRVEGYTFGSGTRLTVV.

This clone was picked up a small number of times. The genes are TRBV6-1 and TRBJ1-3; D remains ambiguous. The CDR3 spans 14 residues. Per germline, CDR1 MNHNS and CDR2 SASEGT. Trimming pared 7 bases from V and 4 bases from J, leaving 14 bases between. This CDR3 reads CASIREGRGNTIYF. The CDR3 DNA reads as TGTGCCAGCATTCGTGAGGGAAGAGGAAACACCATATATTTT.

This clone showed up just a few times. Additional DNA sequences in this sample encode the identical CDR3. This chain joins TRBV10-1 and TRBJ2-5; 8 positions match TRBD2. The CDR3 spans 13 residues. Germline V gene lookup returns CDR1 WNHNN and CDR2 SYGVQD (reference sequence). The junction had 2 bases not matched to a gene; V was cut back by 6 bases and J by 2 bases. CDR3 region: CASSTSGQETQYF. CDR3 in DNA: TGCGCCAGCAGCACTAGCGGACAAGAGACCCAGTACTTC.

The rearrangement joins TRBV6-5 to TRBJ2-3; tentative D call: TRBD1 (5 bases). The CDR3 covers 15 residues. Between the trimmed V and J ends, which lost 5 bases and 0 bases, there was a span of 12 bases. Per the germline V gene, CDR1 is MNHEY and CDR2 is SVGAGI. The CDR3 protein is CASSRRQTSTDTQYF. CDR3 DNA: TGTGCCAGCAGTCGACGACAGACTAGCACAGATACGCAGTATTTT.

This chain joins TRBV11-2 and TRBJ2-5, with D possibly being TRBD2 (7 bases). V lost 1 base and J lost 4, with 22 bases in between. This CDR3 spans 18 amino acids. CDR1 SGHAT and CDR2 FQNNGV come from the germline V gene. The CDR3 coding sequence is TGTGCCAGCAGCTTAGGGGTATTAGGGGGGAGGGCCGGAGAGACCCAGTACTTC. This sequence encodes CASSLGVLGGRAGETQYF. Complete variable domain (other parts from reference TRBV11-2 and TRBJ2-5): EAGVAQSPRYKIIEKRQSVAFWCNPISGHATLYWYQQILGQGPKLLIQFQNNGVVDDSQLPKDRFSAERLKGVDSTLKIQPAKLEDSAVYLCASSLGVLGGRAGETQYFGPGTRLLVL.

The V gene is TRBV5-5, the J gene TRBJ1-5; the D is unclear. The germline gives CDR1 SGHKS, CDR2 YYEKEE (reference sequence). The CDR3 is 15 amino acids. Trimming took 4 bases from V and 6 from J, leaving 17 bases between them. CDR3 sequence: CASSLTAGLGQPQHF. As DNA, the CDR3 is TGTGCCAGCAGCCTAACGGCAGGTCTTGGTCAGCCCCAGCATTTT.

The genes are TRBV7-2 and TRBJ2-7; the match to TRBD2 covers 12 bases. Trimming cost V 0 bases and J 8 bases; bases outside gene matches: 5. The CDR3 is made up of 15 amino acids. In germline, CDR1 is SGHTA, CDR2 FQGNSA. CDR3 protein: CASSLASLAGGQQYF. For the CDR3, the DNA is TGTGCCAGCAGCTTAGCGTCACTAGCGGGAGGTCAGCAGTACTTC.

This clone was seen a single time. The J gene is TRBJ2-1, the V gene TRBV7-8, with 8 bases identical to TRBD2. V lost 2 bases and J lost 6; bases outside the gene matches: 15. The CDR3 runs to 18 residues. Germline V CDR1 and CDR2: SGHVS, FQNEAQ. CDR3 amino acids: CASSLHRYRGGRGNEQFF. CDR3 nucleotide sequence: TGTGCCAGCAGCTTACACCGATATCGGGGGGGCCGAGGCAATGAGCAGTTCTTC.

The chain is built from TRBV5-1 and TRBJ1-2; unclear D gene. This CDR3 has 14 amino acids. The germline V gene encodes CDR1 SGHRS and CDR2 YFSETQ. V lost 4 bases, J lost 8 bases, and 18 bases lay in between. The CDR3: CASSNTALGEGYTF. CDR3 DNA sequence: TGCGCCAGCAGCAATACCGCCCTCGGGGAGGGCTACACCTTC.

This clone was seen a few times. V is TRBV12-5 and J is TRBJ1-2, with 7 nucleotides matching TRBD1. CDR3 size: 16 residues. Unmatched junction bases numbered 10, after V lost 5 bases and J lost 1 base. Germline loops: CDR1 LGHNT, CDR2 FRNRAP. CDR3 protein: CASGRGTAQNNYGYTF. CDR3 DNA: TGTGCTAGTGGTCGTGGGACAGCACAAAATAACTATGGCTACACCTTC.

This clone has only a few counts. This chain connects TRBV30 to TRBJ1-1; no reliable D call. V lost 0 bases and J lost 1, with 6 bases in between. Per germline, CDR1 GTSNPN and CDR2 SVGIG (reference sequence). The CDR3 length is 13 residues. The CDR3 protein is CAWSVSANTEAFF. The CDR3 DNA is TGTGCCTGGAGTGTATCTGCGAACACTGAAGCTTTCTTT. The whole variable domain, filled in from reference TRBV30 and TRBJ1-1, reads SQTIHQWPATLVQPVGSPLSLECTVEGTSNPNLYWYRQAAGRGLQLLFYSVGIGQISSEVPQNLSASRPQDRQFILSSKKLLLSDSGFYLCAWSVSANTEAFFGQGTRLTVV.

The genes are TRBV2 and TRBJ2-6; D may be TRBD1 (5 bases). In germline, CDR1 is SNHLY, CDR2 FYNNEI. With 5 bases removed from V and 0 bases from J, the gap between germline ends came to 23 bases. The CDR3 spans 20 residues. CDR3 in amino acids: CASSTKFRTQSSSGANVLTF. The CDR3, as DNA: TGTGCCAGCAGTACCAAATTTAGGACACAATCCTCCTCTGGGGCCAACGTCCTGACTTTC.

This chain joins TRBV10-3 and TRBJ1-1; D remains ambiguous. V dropped 7 bases and J dropped 0 bases, with 9 bases sitting between them. CDR1 and CDR2 from the germline V gene are ENHRY and SYGVKD. The CDR3 spans 13 residues. CDR3 sequence: CAITPELNTEAFF. For the CDR3, the DNA is TGTGCCATCACTCCGGAACTGAACACTGAAGCTTTCTTT.

This chain joins TRBV7-9 and TRBJ1-2; possibly TRBD1 for D (5 bases). V was pared by 5 bases and J by 2 bases, with 21 bases between. CDR3 length: 17 residues. Germline V gene data show CDR1 as SEHNR and CDR2 as FQNEAQ (reference sequence). The CDR3 coding sequence is TGTGCCAGCAGCGCAAATTCAGGGAATATGCGGAACTATGGCTACACCTTC. It codes for CASSANSGNMRNYGYTF.

This rearrangement joins TRBV2 to TRBJ1-5; D is perhaps TRBD1 (5 bases). Trimming pared 8 bases from V and 9 bases from J, leaving 26 bases between. CDR3 length equals 16 residues. Germline CDR1 reads SNHLY; CDR2 reads FYNNEI. The CDR3, as DNA: TGTGCCAGCCGTGGGGACGGAGGATTAGAGGGTCGGCCCCAGCATTTT. Translation gives CASRGDGGLEGRPQHF.

The chain recombines TRBV7-2 with TRBJ1-3; D is uncertain. The CDR3 consists of 14 residues. The V gene lost 5 bases and the J gene lost 1 base, with 9 bases spanning the gap. Germline V gives CDR1 SGHTA, CDR2 FQGNSA. CDR3 region: CASSPESSGNTIYF. The CDR3 coding sequence is TGTGCCAGCAGCCCCGAGTCTTCTGGAAACACCATATATTTT.

This clone was recorded once. V usage is TRBV6-1 and J usage is TRBJ2-1; D call uncertain. Germline CDR1 MNHNS, CDR2 SASEGT. The CDR3 covers 11 residues. Trimming removed 8 bases from V and 7 bases from J, with 9 bases in between. The CDR3, as DNA: TGTGCCAGCGTCCTTTTTAATGAGCAGTTCTTC. It codes for CASVLFNEQFF.

The chain joins TRBV5-6 to TRBJ1-5, with a possible D match to TRBD1 (6 bases). Trimming shortened V by 4 bases and J by 1 base, and 12 bases separated the two germline ends. Germline values: CDR1 SGHDT, CDR2 YYEEEE. The CDR3 covers 15 residues. This CDR3 is CASSLQGWSNQPQHF. The CDR3 region has the DNA TGTGCCAGCAGCCTACAGGGTTGGAGCAATCAGCCCCAGCATTTT.

J is TRBJ1-1 and V is TRBV27; 11 nucleotides line up with TRBD1. The CDR3 has 14 amino acids. V was pared by 4 bases and J by 5 bases, with 3 bases of the junction left unmatched. Germline V gene data show CDR1 as MNHEY and CDR2 as SMNVEV (reference sequence). The CDR3 DNA reads TGTGCCAGCAGTTCCGGGACAGGGGGGACTGAAGCTTTCTTT. This gives the protein CASSSGTGGTEAFF.

The chain employs TRBV11-2 and TRBJ2-2, with D perhaps matching TRBD2 (5 bases). Trimming stripped 1 base from V and 3 bases from J, with 6 bases between. The CDR3 is made up of 14 amino acids. CDR1 is SGHAT and CDR2 is FQNNGV in the germline V gene. CDR3 sequence (DNA): TGTGCCAGCAGCTTAGCGGACTACACCGGGGAGCTGTTTTTT. It translates to CASSLADYTGELFF.

This chain connects TRBV7-8 to TRBJ2-7; possible D gene TRBD1, 7 bases. V lost 4 bases to trimming and J lost 6 bases, with 19 bases between them. There are 15 residues in the CDR3. Germline CDR1 SGHVS, CDR2 FQNEAQ. The CDR3 protein is CASSSIQGRWGEQYF. The CDR3 DNA is TGTGCCAGCAGCTCTATACAGGGGAGGTGGGGCGAGCAGTACTTC.

This chain joins TRBV30 and TRBJ1-5; no definite D call. This CDR3 contains 15 residues. In germline, CDR1 is GTSNPN, CDR2 SVGIG (reference sequence). Trimming cost V 5 bases and J 0 bases, with 14 bases left between them. CDR3 nucleotide sequence: TGTGCCTGGTCGTCGACGATTAATAGCAATCAGCCCCAGCATTTT. Its protein is CAWSSTINSNQPQHF. Together with reference TRBV30 and TRBJ1-5, the CDR3 gives the full variable domain: SQTIHQWPATLVQPVGSPLSLECTVEGTSNPNLYWYRQAAGRGLQLLFYSVGIGQISSEVPQNLSASRPQDRQFILSSKKLLLSDSGFYLCAWSSTINSNQPQHFGDGTRLSIL.

V usage is TRBV6-1 and J usage is TRBJ2-1; a possible D gene is TRBD1 (6 bases). The CDR3 totals 15 residues. Trimming shortened V by 5 bases and J by 0 bases, and 11 bases separated the two germline ends. Germline V gene lookup returns CDR1 MNHNS and CDR2 SASEGT. The CDR3: CASSPGTRSYNEQFF. CDR3 in DNA: TGTGCCAGCAGTCCCGGGACACGCTCCTACAATGAGCAGTTCTTC.

This clone has a handful of counts. This rearrangement joins TRBV28 to TRBJ1-1, with 7 nucleotides matching TRBD1. CDR3 length equals 15 residues. In germline, CDR1 is MDHEN, CDR2 SYDVKM. Unmatched junction bases numbered 11, after V lost 9 bases and J lost 1 base. The CDR3 reads CASTRGDLPNTEAFF. Written as DNA, the CDR3 is TGTGCCAGTACCAGGGGGGATTTGCCGAACACTGAAGCTTTCTTT.

V is TRBV7-4 and J is TRBJ2-6; D is unclear. V was trimmed by 1 base and J by 5 bases, leaving 18 bases between them. The CDR3 has 18 residues. Germline lookup yields CDR1 SGHVT and CDR2 SQSDAQ. The CDR3 region has the DNA TGTGCCAGCAGCTTAGAAGGCAGCTCACAAAGTCGGGCCAACGTCCTGACTTTC. The encoded protein is CASSLEGSSQSRANVLTF. Supplemented by reference TRBV7-4 and TRBJ2-6, the full variable domain reads GAGVSQSPRYKVAKRGRDVALRCDSISGHVTLYWYRQTLGQGSEVLTYSQSDAQRDKSGRPSGRFSAERPERSVSTLKIQRTEQGDSAVYLCASSLEGSSQSRANVLTFGAGSRLTVL.

This chain connects TRBV9 to TRBJ2-5; 10 bases line up with TRBD2. There are 16 residues in the CDR3. V was clipped by 0 bases and J by 1 base; unmatched bases: 3. Germline values: CDR1 SGDLS, CDR2 YYNGEE. The CDR3 reads CASSVAQRGGQETQYF. The CDR3 nucleotides read TGTGCCAGCAGCGTAGCCCAGCGGGGGGGCCAAGAGACCCAGTACTTC.

This sequence joins TRBV5-5 and TRBJ2-3; the match to TRBD2 covers 11 bases. The V and J ends lost 4 bases and 2 bases, in that order; junction bases with no gene match: 6. There are 16 residues in the CDR3. Germline V CDR1 and CDR2: SGHKS, YYEKEE (reference sequence). The CDR3 here is CASSGRLAGNTDTQYF. The CDR3 DNA is TGTGCCAGCAGCGGGCGACTAGCGGGAAACACAGATACGCAGTATTTT.

This sequence joins TRBV2 and TRBJ1-3; D is uncertain. The V and J ends lost 6 bases and 0 bases respectively, with 3 bases between them. CDR1 and CDR2 from the germline V gene are SNHLY and FYNNEI. The CDR3 is 12 residues long. CDR3 sequence reads: CASRPSGNTIYF. The CDR3 nucleotides are TGTGCCAGCAGACCCTCTGGAAACACCATATATTTT.

In this sample, this clone turned up a few times. V and J are TRBV12-5 and TRBJ1-6, with D possibly TRBD1 on 5 matching bases. CDR3 length: 13 amino acids. The germline V and J ends were trimmed by 6 bases and 7 bases, with 10 bases remaining between them. Germline lookup yields CDR1 LGHNT and CDR2 FRNRAP. The CDR3 bases are TGTGCTAGTGGCTTAGGGGAGAATTCACCCCTCCACTTT. This codes for CASGLGENSPLHF.